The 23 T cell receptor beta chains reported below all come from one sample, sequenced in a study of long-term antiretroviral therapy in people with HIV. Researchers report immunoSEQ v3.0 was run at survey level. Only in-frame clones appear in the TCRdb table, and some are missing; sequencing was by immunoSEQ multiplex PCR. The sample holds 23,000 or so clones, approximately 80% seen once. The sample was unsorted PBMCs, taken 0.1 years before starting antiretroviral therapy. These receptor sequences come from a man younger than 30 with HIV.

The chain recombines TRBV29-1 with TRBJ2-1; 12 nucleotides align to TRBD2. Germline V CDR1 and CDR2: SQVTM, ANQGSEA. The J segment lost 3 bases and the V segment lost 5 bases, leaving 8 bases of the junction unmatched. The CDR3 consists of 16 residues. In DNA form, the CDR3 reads TGCAGCGTTCCCGCCAGGACTAGCGGGGACTACAATGAGCAGTTCTTC. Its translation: CSVPARTSGDYNEQFF.

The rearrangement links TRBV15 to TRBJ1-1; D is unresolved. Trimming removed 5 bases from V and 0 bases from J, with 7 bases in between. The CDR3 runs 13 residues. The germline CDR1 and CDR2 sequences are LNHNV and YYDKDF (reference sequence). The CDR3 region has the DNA TGTGCCACCAGCTATCAGATGAACACTGAAGCTTTCTTT. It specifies CATSYQMNTEAFF.

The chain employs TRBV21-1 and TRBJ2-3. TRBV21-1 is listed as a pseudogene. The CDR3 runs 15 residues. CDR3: CASNFGTRNGDTQYF. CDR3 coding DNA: TGTGCCAGCAACTTTGGGACGAGAAATGGGGATACGCAGTATTTT.

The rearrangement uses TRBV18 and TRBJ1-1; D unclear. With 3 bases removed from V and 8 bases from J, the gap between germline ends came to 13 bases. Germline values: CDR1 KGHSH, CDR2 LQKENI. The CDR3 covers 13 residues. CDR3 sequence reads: CASSPHPGAEAFF. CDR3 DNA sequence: TGTGCCAGCTCACCTCACCCGGGAGCCGAAGCTTTCTTT.

CDR3 sequence: CASSKEAGGGEAFF. CDR3 in DNA: TGTGCCAGCAGCAAAGAGGCAGGGGGCGGAGAAGCTTTCTTT. This chain connects TRBV9 to TRBJ1-1; the match to TRBD1 covers 8 bases. CDR1 is SGDLS and CDR2 is YYNGEE in the germline V gene. The CDR3 runs 14 residues. The V and J ends lost 4 bases and 8 bases, in that order; junction bases with no gene match: 10.

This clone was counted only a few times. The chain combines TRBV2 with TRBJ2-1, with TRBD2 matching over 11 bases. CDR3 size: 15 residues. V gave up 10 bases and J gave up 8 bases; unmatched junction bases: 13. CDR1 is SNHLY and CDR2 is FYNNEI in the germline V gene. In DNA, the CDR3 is TGTGCCATCGAAAGAACTAGCGGGAGTCGGGATGAGCAGTTCTTC. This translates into CAIERTSGSRDEQFF.

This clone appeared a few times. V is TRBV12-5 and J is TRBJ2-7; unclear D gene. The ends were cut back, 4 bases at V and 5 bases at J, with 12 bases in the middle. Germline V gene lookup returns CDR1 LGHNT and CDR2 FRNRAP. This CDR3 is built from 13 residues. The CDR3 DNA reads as TGTGCTAGTGGTTCGCGTGGTGGGGACGAGCAGTACTTC. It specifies CASGSRGGDEQYF.

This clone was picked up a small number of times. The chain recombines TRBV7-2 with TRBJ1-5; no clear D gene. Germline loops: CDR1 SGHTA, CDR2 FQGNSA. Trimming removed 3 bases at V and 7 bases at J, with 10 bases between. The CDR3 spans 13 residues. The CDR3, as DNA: TGTGCCAGCAGCTTTGGGCTTCGGCAGCCCCAGCATTTT. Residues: CASSFGLRQPQHF.

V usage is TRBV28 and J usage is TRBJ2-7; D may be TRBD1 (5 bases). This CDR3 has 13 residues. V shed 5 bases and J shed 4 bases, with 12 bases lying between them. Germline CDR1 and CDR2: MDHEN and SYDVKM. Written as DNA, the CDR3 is TGTGCCAGCAGTCGCGACAGACGATACGAGCAGTACTTC. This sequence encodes CASSRDRRYEQYF.

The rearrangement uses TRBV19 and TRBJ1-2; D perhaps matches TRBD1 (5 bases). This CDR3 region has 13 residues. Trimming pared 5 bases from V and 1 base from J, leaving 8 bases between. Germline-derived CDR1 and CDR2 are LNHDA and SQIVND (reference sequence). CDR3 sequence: CASSQGLNYGYTF. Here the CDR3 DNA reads TGTGCCAGTAGTCAGGGACTTAACTATGGCTACACCTTC.

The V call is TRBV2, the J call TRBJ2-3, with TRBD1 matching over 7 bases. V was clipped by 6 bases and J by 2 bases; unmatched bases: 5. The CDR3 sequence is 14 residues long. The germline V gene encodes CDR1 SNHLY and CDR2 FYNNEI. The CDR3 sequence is CASSRDSFTDTQYF. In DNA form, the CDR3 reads TGTGCCAGCAGCCGGGACAGTTTCACAGATACGCAGTATTTT.

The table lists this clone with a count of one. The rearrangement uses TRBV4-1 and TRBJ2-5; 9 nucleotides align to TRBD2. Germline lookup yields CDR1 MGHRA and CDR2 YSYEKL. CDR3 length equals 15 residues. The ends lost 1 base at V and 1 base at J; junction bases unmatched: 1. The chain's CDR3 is CASSQVGLAQETQYF. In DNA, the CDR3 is TGCGCCAGCAGCCAAGTGGGACTAGCCCAAGAGACCCAGTACTTC.

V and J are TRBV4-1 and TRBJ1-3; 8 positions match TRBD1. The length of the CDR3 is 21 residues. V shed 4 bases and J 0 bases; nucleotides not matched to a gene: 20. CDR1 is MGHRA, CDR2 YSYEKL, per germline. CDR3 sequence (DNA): TGCGCCAGCAGCCCCGGGAGGTCGGGACAGGTCCAAGCTGGCTCTGGAAACACCATATATTTT. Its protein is CASSPGRSGQVQAGSGNTIYF.

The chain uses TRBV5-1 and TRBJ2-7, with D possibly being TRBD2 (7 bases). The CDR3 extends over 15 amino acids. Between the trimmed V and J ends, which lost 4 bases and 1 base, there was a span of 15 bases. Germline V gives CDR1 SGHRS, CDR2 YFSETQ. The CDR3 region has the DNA TGCGCCAGCAGCCCCGGGGGGACAAGTTCCTACGAGCAGTACTTC. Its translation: CASSPGGTSSYEQYF.

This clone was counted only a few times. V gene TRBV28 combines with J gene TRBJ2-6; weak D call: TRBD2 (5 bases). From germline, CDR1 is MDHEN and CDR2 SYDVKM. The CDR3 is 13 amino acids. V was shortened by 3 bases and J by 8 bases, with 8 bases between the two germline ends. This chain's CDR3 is CASSLEESNVLTF. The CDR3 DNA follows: TGTGCCAGCAGTTTGGAGGAGTCCAACGTCCTGACTTTC. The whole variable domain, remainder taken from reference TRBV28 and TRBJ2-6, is DVKVTQSSRYLVKRTGEKVFLECVQDMDHENMFWYRQDPGLGLRLIYFSYDVKMKEKGDIPEGYSVSREKKERFSLILESASTNQTSMYLCASSLEESNVLTFGAGSRLTVL.

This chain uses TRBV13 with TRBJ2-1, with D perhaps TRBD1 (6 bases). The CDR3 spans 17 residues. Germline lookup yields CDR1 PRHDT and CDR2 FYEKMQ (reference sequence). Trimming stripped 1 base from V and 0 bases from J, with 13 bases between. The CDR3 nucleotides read TGTGCCAGCAGCTTAGACCCAGGGGCGCCCTCCTACAATGAGCAGTTCTTC. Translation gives CASSLDPGAPSYNEQFF.

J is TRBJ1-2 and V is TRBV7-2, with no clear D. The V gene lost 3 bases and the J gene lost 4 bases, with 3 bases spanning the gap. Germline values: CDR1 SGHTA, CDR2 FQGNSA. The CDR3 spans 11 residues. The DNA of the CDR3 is TGTGCCAGCAGCTTCAGCTATGGCTACACCTTC. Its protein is CASSFSYGYTF.

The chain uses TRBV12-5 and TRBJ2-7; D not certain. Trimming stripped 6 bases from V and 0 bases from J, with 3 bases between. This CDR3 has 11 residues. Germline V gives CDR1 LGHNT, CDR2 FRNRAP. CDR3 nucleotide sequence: TGTGCTAGTGGCCCCTCCTACGAGCAGTACTTC. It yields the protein CASGPSYEQYF.

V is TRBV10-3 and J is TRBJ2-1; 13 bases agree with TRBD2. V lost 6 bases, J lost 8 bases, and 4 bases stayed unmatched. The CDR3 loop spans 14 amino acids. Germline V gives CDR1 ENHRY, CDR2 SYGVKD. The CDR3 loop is CAIRGLAGIDEQFF. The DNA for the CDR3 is TGTGCCATCAGGGGACTAGCGGGGATCGATGAGCAGTTCTTC.

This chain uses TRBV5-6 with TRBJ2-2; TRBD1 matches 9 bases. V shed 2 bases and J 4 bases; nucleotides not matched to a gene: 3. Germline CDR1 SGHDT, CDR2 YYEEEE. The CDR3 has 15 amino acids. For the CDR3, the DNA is TGTGCCAGCAGCTTCCGGACAGGGGCCACCGGGGAGCTGTTTTTT. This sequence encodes CASSFRTGATGELFF.

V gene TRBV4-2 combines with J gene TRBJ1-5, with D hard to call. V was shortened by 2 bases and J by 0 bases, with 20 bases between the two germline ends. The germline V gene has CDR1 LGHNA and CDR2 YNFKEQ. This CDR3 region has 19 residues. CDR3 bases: TGTGCCAGCAGCCAATATAATGTGCGGGAGAGGGATAGCAATCAGCCCCAGCATTTT. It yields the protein CASSQYNVRERDSNQPQHF.

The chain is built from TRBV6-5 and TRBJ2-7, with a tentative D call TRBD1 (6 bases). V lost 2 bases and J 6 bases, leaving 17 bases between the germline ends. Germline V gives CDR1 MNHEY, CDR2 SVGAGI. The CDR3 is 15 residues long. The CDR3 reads CASSYTRYRVSEQYF. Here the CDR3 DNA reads TGTGCCAGCAGTTACACCCGTTACAGGGTATCCGAGCAGTACTTC.

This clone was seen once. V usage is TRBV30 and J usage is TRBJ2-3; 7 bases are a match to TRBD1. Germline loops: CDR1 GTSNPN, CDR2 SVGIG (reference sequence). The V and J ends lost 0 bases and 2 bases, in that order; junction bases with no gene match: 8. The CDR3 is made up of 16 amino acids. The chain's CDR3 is CAWSVQGQTITDTQYF. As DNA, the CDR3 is TGTGCCTGGAGTGTACAGGGACAGACAATCACAGATACGCAGTATTTT.